This TCR beta chain was captured by sequencing in a study of T-cell memory formation after mild COVID-19 listed by TCRdb under 2021. A note on the overall study: TCR sequence clusters from the two donors were largely donor specific. T-cell clones expanding and contracting after mild COVID-19 in a couple of donors were tracked by longitudinal TCRalpha and TCRbeta repertoire sequencing. The cohort was made up of two young adult volunteers, one female and one male, who were previously healthy. Paper-wide results and their limitations: The detection of some responding clones in pre-infection memory suggests that pre-existing cross-reactive memory T cells joined the SARS-CoV-2 response. SARS-CoV-2 specificity of the second-wave clones peaking on day 37 was not confirmed. Only a couple of mild cases were covered in the study, and larger cohorts including severe cases with pre-infection samples were considered necessary. Contracting CD4+ clones appeared mostly in the CM and EM memory subsets, whereas CD8+ clones were enriched in EMRA. Balanced CD4/CD8 phenotypes were observed for clones contracting from day 15 to 85, whereas a bias towards CD4+ was observed for a second wave of clones expanding from day 15 to 37.

Ficoll-Paque density gradient centrifugation was used to isolate PBMCs. CDR1 SGHKS and CDR2 YYEKEE are derived from the germline V gene (reference sequence). Trimming costs V 0 bases and J 1 base, and their ends lie 4 bases apart. Its CDR3 holds 13 amino acids, cysteine through phenylalanine. Solely the CDR3 DNA is kept, with 39 bases framed from the first base. This clonotype was seen more than once but under ten times. The antigen it recognizes is unknown. Per-nucleotide qualities are absent, and no much larger clonotype sits a single base away. The instrument given in TCRdb is Illumina NovaSeq 6000. TCRalpha and TCRbeta cDNA libraries were built by 5'RACE with constant-segment primers, adding sample barcodes and unique molecular identifiers. RNA was extracted from every sample with Trizol reagent. Libraries were amplified in two PCR steps, with a second sample barcode and Illumina TruSeq adapters added in the second step. Sequencing of libraries was performed on an Illumina NovaSeq with 2 x 150 bp paired-end reads. The original methods were these. Demultiplexing of reads and collapsing into UMI-guided consensus sequences were performed with migec v1.2.7. Using mixcr v2.1.11, UMI consensuses were aligned to TRA and TRB V and J templates and then assembled into clonotypes. A clonotype was counted as expanded or contracted only when both edgeR and NoisET called the clonotype significant, with the noise models trained on biological replicates. edgeR calls used a false discovery rate-adjusted p below 0.01 and a log2 fold-change threshold of 1. PCA with hierarchical clustering of max-normalized trajectories of the 1000 most abundant clonotypes was used as exploratory dynamics analysis. Each responding clone was given a CD4 or CD8 phenotype based on the CD4+ and CD8+ repertoires, which had been sequenced separately. TCRdb passed the public sequencing reads through fastp at Q25 and MiXCR, retaining productive beta sequences. Duplicate CDR3 protein sequences are folded into a single record with the most common DNA and genes. These V and J calls rely on TCRdb rather than the paper's analysis. The sample data list hundreds of thousands of distinct CDR3 sequences, and approximately 15% of these were observed just once. Clones ranked in the top ten supply 2% to 2.5% of the sample.

Sequenced input: PBMCs or a T cell subset sorted from them (not recorded which). The chain was built from TRBV5-5 and TRBJ2-5; no D gene call is confident. The clonotype comes from an adult woman who had mild COVID-19 (a few samples of this study predate the infection). The sample titles of this study are shuffled in the database, so cell type and time point are left out; the donor was told from shared clones. The DNA sequence is as follows: TGTGCCAGCAGCTTGGGGACCCAAGAGACCCAGTACTTC. Translated, this gives CASSLGTQETQYF.